The 22 T cell receptor beta chains below all came from one sample that was sequenced in a study of post-analysis software for immune sequencing data. TCR beta cDNA libraries had unique molecular identifiers. TCRdb recomputed calls from the PCR reads with MiXCR, one row per CDR3 protein. The table records roughly 540,000 distinct CDR3 sequences, around a third of them present only once. Their antigen targets remain unknown. General study points: In patients, TRBV5-6, TRBV5-1 and TRBV20-1 belonged to roughly five TRBV segments found more frequently than in controls.

The material sequenced was blood. The origin of the receptors is a girl aged 2 to 17 with multiple sclerosis.

This chain joins TRBV5-1 and TRBJ2-3, with 12 bases lining up with TRBD2. The CDR3 consists of 16 residues. Germline V gives CDR1 SGHRS, CDR2 YFSETQ. Trimming removed 4 bases from V and 4 bases from J; junction bases left unmatched: 7. CDR3 residues: CASSGLAGRGADTQYF. DNA for the CDR3: TGCGCCAGCAGCGGACTAGCGGGGCGGGGTGCAGATACGCAGTATTTT.

The J gene is TRBJ1-5, the V gene TRBV28; D gene unclear. Per the germline V gene, CDR1 is MDHEN and CDR2 is SYDVKM. The V end lost 2 bases, the J end lost 6 bases, and 11 bases lay between the germline ends. The CDR3 contains 14 residues. The chain's CDR3 is CASSLRVYGQPQHF. The CDR3 DNA is TGTGCCAGCAGTTTACGGGTTTACGGTCAGCCCCAGCATTTT.

The chain links TRBV20-1 to TRBJ2-1, with 9 bases that match TRBD2. Trimming took 2 bases from V and 4 from J; bases not matched to a gene: 15. The CDR3 covers 18 residues. CDR1 DFQATT and CDR2 SNEGSKA come from the germline V gene (reference sequence). CDR3 amino acids: CSARLAGGRHTPYNEQFF. CDR3 sequence (DNA): TGCAGTGCTAGATTGGCGGGGGGGCGTCACACCCCGTACAATGAGCAGTTCTTC.

This chain connects TRBV7-2 to TRBJ2-7; possibly TRBD1 for D (6 bases). Germline-derived CDR1 and CDR2 are SGHTA and FQGNSA. The CDR3 sequence is 15 residues long. V gave up 3 bases and J gave up 6 bases, with 18 bases separating them. As DNA, the CDR3 is TGTGCCAGCAGCTTGCAGGGGCCACCCAGAAGCGAGCAGTACTTC. It encodes CASSLQGPPRSEQYF.

The sample holds a few counts of this clonotype. The V gene is TRBV12-3 or TRBV12-4, the J gene TRBJ2-1; 14 bases agree with TRBD2. V was clipped by 6 bases and J by 9 bases; unmatched bases: 7. The CDR3 sequence is 15 residues long. CDR3 residues: CASSLTSGGASEQFF. The CDR3 DNA reads TGTGCCAGCAGCCTGACTAGCGGGGGGGCCAGTGAGCAGTTCTTC.

This clonotype was seen a few times. The chain has TRBV12-3 or TRBV12-4 and TRBJ2-1, with TRBD2 matching over 12 bases. The CDR3 runs to 15 residues. With 6 bases clipped from V and 9 bases from J, the junction kept 9 bases outside the gene matches. The CDR3 region has the DNA TGTGCCAGCAGGGATCCTAGCGGGGGGGCCACTGAGCAGTTCTTC. Amino acid sequence: CASRDPSGGATEQFF.

This rearrangement joins TRBV3-1 to TRBJ2-7, with a weak D call TRBD1 (6 bases). Between the trimmed V and J ends, which lost 4 bases and 7 bases, there was a span of 14 bases. CDR3 size: 13 residues. From germline, CDR1 is LGHDT and CDR2 YNNKEL (reference sequence). Written as DNA, the CDR3 is TGTGCCAGCAGCCCCGGACAGTACAATGAGCAGTACTTC. Amino acids: CASSPGQYNEQYF.

The chain uses TRBV11-2 and TRBJ2-3; D gene unclear. Trimming cost V 0 bases and J 2 bases, with 15 bases left between them. There are 17 residues in the CDR3. CDR1 and CDR2 (germline): SGHAT, FQNNGV. The CDR3 bases are TGTGCCAGCAGCTTAGATCGATTGGGAATAACCACAGATACGCAGTATTTT. It is translated as CASSLDRLGITTDTQYF.

The V call is TRBV20-1, the J call TRBJ2-3; D call uncertain. The CDR3 sequence is 13 residues long. The V end lost 4 bases, the J end lost 3 bases, and 11 bases lay between the germline ends. Per germline, CDR1 DFQATT and CDR2 SNEGSKA (reference sequence). The CDR3 DNA is TGCAGTGCTATGAGTCGCCGGACAGATACGCAGTATTTT. Translation gives CSAMSRRTDTQYF.

This chain uses TRBV11-1 with TRBJ2-5, with a weak D call TRBD2 (5 bases). From germline, CDR1 is SGHAT and CDR2 FQDESV (reference sequence). Trimming removed 3 bases from V and 0 bases from J, with 11 bases in between. The CDR3 spans 15 residues. CDR3 sequence (DNA): TGTGCCAGCAGCTTGGCTAGCCCCCACCAAGAGACCCAGTACTTC. It yields the protein CASSLASPHQETQYF.

This chain uses TRBV12-3 or TRBV12-4 with TRBJ1-1; possible D gene TRBD1, 6 bases. This CDR3 comprises 13 residues. V was clipped by 6 bases and J by 5 bases, with 13 bases between them. The DNA for the CDR3 is TGTGCCAGCAGCCCGGGGGCGGGGACTGAAGCTTTCTTT. This translates into CASSPGAGTEAFF.

The chain combines TRBV12-3 or TRBV12-4 with TRBJ2-4; 9 nucleotides line up with TRBD1. The length of the CDR3 is 14 residues. V lost 7 bases, J lost 10 bases, and 11 bases stayed unmatched. CDR3 region: CASIRTGTGRIQYF. DNA for the CDR3: TGTGCCAGCATCAGAACCGGGACAGGGCGAATTCAGTACTTC.

The genes are TRBV20-1 and TRBJ1-6, with 9 bases aligning to TRBD1. Germline-derived CDR1 and CDR2 are DFQATT and SNEGSKA (reference sequence). With 0 bases clipped from V and 1 base from J, the junction kept 4 bases outside the gene matches. The length of the CDR3 is 17 residues. CDR3 DNA: TGCAGTGCTAGAGACAAGACAGGGGGGTCCTATAATTCACCCCTCCACTTT. Protein product: CSARDKTGGSYNSPLHF.

This clonotype showed up just a few times. This chain uses TRBV5-8 with TRBJ1-6; D is unclear. The CDR3 runs 13 residues. Germline CDR1 SGHTS, CDR2 YDEGEE. V shed 1 base and J shed 8 bases, with 7 bases lying between them. The CDR3 DNA reads as TGTGCCAGCAGCTTGAATCGGGATTCACCCCTCCACTTT. It encodes CASSLNRDSPLHF.

This clonotype has more than one count but fewer than ten. The chain joins TRBV6-1 to TRBJ2-5; D gene uncertain. The CDR3 runs 18 residues. The germline gives CDR1 MNHNS, CDR2 SASEGT. Trimming removed 0 bases at V and 0 bases at J, with 17 bases between. CDR3 nucleotides: TGTGCCAGCAGTGAAGCTAGGACCGCTTTCCCGTACCAAGAGACCCAGTACTTC. It translates to CASSEARTAFPYQETQYF.

The chain couples TRBV12-3 or TRBV12-4 to TRBJ1-2; D call uncertain. V was shortened by 4 bases and J by 2 bases, with 8 bases between the two germline ends. The CDR3 covers 13 residues. The CDR3 sequence is CASSSFGNYGYTF. DNA of the CDR3: TGTGCCAGCAGTTCCTTCGGGAACTATGGCTACACCTTC.

This clonotype was seen only a few times. J is TRBJ2-5 and V is TRBV24-1, with D possibly TRBD2 on 5 matching bases. The germline V gene has CDR1 KGHDR and CDR2 SFDVKD. The CDR3 runs to 14 residues. V lost 7 bases, J lost 7 bases, and 18 bases lay in between. In DNA, the CDR3 is TGTGCCACCAGGGAGGACGTGGTAAGGGCGACCCAGTACTTC. Residues: CATREDVVRATQYF.

The chain employs TRBV29-1 and TRBJ1-2, with D unresolved. The CDR3 has 11 amino acids. In germline, CDR1 is SQVTM, CDR2 ANQGSEA. Trimming cost V 7 bases and J 3 bases, with 9 bases left between them. The CDR3 loop is CSGGADYGYTF. The CDR3 DNA reads as TGCAGCGGCGGCGCGGACTATGGCTACACCTTC.

This clonotype was detected only a few times. The CDR3 loop is CASSLREGTEQFF. In DNA, the CDR3 is TGTGCCAGCAGCCTCCGGGAGGGGACTGAGCAGTTCTTC. This chain joins TRBV3-1 and TRBJ2-1; TRBD2 matches at 8 bases. CDR1 is LGHDT, CDR2 YNNKEL, per germline (reference sequence). The CDR3 runs to 13 residues. Unmatched junction bases numbered 5, after V lost 4 bases and J lost 9 bases.

The chain recombines TRBV7-9 with TRBJ1-4, with no clear D. Germline values: CDR1 SEHNR, CDR2 FQNEAQ (reference sequence). The CDR3 length is 12 residues. The V end was cut by 5 bases, the J end by 4 bases, with 5 bases between. This CDR3 reads CASSVSNEKLFF. The CDR3 coding sequence is TGTGCCAGCAGCGTTAGTAATGAAAAACTGTTTTTT.

This clonotype was picked up a small number of times. CDR3 in amino acids: CASSTPFGETQYF. CDR3 nucleotides: TGTGCCAGCAGCACTCCCTTCGGGGAAACGCAGTATTTT. The chain carries TRBV7-2 and TRBJ2-3; D may be TRBD2 (5 bases). The CDR3 runs 13 residues. CDR1 SGHTA and CDR2 FQGNSA come from the germline V gene. V dropped 5 bases and J dropped 9 bases, with 15 bases sitting between them.

V usage is TRBV7-2 and J usage is TRBJ1-5; D is uncertain. The CDR3 contains 15 residues. Looked up from germline, CDR1 is SGHTA and CDR2 is FQGNSA. V was clipped by 0 bases and J by 0 bases, with 6 bases between them. CDR3 DNA: TGTGCCAGCAGCTTAGCAGGCTATAGCAATCAGCCCCAGCATTTT. Its protein is CASSLAGYSNQPQHF.